The following is a TCR beta chain sequence with its context. Since the CDR3 does not end with the conserved phenylalanine or tryptophan, this likely comes from a read error. The entry originates in a study of blood T cells in healthy people across ages. A sample-barcoded 5' primer and a J-beta primer mix were used in a second PCR of roughly 6 to 11 cycles. TCRdb independently ran MiXCR on the 5' RACE reads; one entry per CDR3 protein. The sample records about 1.5 million distinct CDR3 sequences, roughly two fifths being singletons. Germline trimming cut 0 bases from V and 1 base from J; bases unmatched to any gene: 0. The CDR3 is 15 amino acids. CDR1 and CDR2 (germline): SGHTA, FQGNSA.

The chain employs TRBV7-2 and TRBJ2-3, with 8 bases identical to TRBD2. The specimen was blood. This sequence originates from a woman aged 18-30 years in good health. In DNA form, the CDR3 reads TGTGCCAGCAGCTTAGCTAGCGGGGGCACAGATACGCAGTATTTG. It translates to CASSLASGGTDTQYL.